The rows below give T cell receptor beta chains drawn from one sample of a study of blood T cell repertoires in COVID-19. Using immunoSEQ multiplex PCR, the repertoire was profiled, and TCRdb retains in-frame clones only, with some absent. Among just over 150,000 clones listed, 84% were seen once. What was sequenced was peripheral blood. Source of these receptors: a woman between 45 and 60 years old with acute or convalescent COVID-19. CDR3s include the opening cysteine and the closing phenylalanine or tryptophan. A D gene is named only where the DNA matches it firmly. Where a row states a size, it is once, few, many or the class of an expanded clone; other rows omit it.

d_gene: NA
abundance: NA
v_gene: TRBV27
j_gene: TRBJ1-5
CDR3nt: TGTGCCAGCAGCCCCCTGGGGGCCAATCAGCCCCAGCATTTT
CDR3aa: CASSPLGANQPQHF

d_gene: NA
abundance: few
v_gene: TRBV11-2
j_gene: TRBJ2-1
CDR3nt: TGTGCCAGCAGCTTGGGCTATAGCGGCAATGAGCAGTTCTTC
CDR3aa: CASSLGYSGNEQFF

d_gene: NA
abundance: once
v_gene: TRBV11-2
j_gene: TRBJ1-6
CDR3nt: TGTGCCAGCATCCTAAAGGGGTGGGTTTATAATTCACCCCTCCACTTT
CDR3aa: CASILKGWVYNSPLHF

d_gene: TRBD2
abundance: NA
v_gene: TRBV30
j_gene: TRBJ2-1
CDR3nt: TGTGCCTGGAGTGTGGGGACTAGCGGGACCTACAATGAGCAGTTCTTC
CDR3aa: CAWSVGTSGTYNEQFF

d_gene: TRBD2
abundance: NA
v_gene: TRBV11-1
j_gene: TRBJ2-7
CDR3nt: TGTGCCAGCAGCTTAGTGTCTAGCGGGAACTACGAGCAGTACTTC
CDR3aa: CASSLVSSGNYEQYF

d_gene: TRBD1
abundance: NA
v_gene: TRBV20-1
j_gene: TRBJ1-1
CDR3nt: TGCAGTGCTAGTATGACAGGGGGGAACACTGAAGCTTTCTTT
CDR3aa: CSASMTGGNTEAFF

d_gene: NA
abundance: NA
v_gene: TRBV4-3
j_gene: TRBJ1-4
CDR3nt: TGCGCCAGCAGCCAAGAGTATGTAGCAGGGGCGGGTGAAAAACTGTTTTTT
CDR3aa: CASSQEYVAGAGEKLFF

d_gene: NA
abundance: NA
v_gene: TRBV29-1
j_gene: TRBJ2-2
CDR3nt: TGCAGCGTAGGACAGCCGGCCGGGGAGCTGTTTTTT
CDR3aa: CSVGQPAGELFF

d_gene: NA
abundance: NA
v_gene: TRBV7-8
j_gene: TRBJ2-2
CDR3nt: TGTGCCAGCAGCTCCGGGTGGCGTACCGGGGAGCTGTTTTTT
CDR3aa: CASSSGWRTGELFF

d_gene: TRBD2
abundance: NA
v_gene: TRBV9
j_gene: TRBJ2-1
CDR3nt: TGTGCCAGCAGCACGACGAGCGGGGGGGACTACAATGAGCAGTTCTTC
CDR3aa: CASSTTSGGDYNEQFF

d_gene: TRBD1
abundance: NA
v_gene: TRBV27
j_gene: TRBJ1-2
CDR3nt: TGTGCCAGCAGTTTGCTGACAGGGGGCCATGGCTACACCTTC
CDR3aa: CASSLLTGGHGYTF

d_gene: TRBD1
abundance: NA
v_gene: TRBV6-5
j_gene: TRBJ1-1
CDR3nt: TGTGCCAGCAGGCACGGGACAGGGCCTAGGGAAGCTTTCTTT
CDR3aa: CASRHGTGPREAFF

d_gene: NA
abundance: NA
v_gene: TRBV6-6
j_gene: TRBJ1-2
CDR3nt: TGTGCCAGCAGTCCCCCAGGGGCTTTGGGGGATATGGGAGGCTACACCTTC
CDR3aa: CASSPPGALGDMGGYTF

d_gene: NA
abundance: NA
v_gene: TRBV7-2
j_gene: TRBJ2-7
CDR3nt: TGTGCCAGCAGCCGCCAAGGGGGGGCATCCTACGAGCAGTACTTC
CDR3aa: CASSRQGGASYEQYF

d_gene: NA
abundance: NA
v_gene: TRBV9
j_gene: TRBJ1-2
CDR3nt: TGTGCCAGCAGCGTTGATGCGGGGAGGGGATATGGCTACACCTTC
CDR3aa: CASSVDAGRGYGYTF

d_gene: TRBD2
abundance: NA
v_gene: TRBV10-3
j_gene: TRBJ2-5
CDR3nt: TGTGCCATCAGCAGTCGTCCTGCGGACGGCGGGGGAGAGACCCAGTACTTC
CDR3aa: CAISSRPADGGGETQYF

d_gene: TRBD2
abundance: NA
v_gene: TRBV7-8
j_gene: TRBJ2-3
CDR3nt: TGTGCCAGCAGCTTAGCTGTAGCGGGGGACACAGATACGCAGTATTTT
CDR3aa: CASSLAVAGDTDTQYF